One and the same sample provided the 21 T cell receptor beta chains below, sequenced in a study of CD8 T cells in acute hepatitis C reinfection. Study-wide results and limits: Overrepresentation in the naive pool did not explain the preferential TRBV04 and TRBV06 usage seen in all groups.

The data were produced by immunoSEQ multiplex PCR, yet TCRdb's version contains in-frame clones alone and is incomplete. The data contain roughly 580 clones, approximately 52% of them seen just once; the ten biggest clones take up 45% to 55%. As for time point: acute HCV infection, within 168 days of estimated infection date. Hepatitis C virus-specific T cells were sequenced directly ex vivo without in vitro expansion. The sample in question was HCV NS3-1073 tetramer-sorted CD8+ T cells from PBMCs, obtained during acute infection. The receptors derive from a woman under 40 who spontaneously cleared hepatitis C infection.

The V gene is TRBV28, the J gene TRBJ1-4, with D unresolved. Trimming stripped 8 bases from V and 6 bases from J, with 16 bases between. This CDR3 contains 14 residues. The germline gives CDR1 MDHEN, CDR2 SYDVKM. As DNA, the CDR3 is TGTGCCAGCCAACCCGCGGGAACAGATGAAAAACTGTTTTTT. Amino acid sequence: CASQPAGTDEKLFF.

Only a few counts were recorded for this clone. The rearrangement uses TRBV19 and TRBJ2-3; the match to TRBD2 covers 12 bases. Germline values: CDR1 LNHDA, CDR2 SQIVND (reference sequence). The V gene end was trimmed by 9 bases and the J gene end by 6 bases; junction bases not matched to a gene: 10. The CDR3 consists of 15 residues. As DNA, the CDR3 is TGTGCCAGCTCCCCGCTAGCGGGAGGGTTGGATACGCAGTATTTT. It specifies CASSPLAGGLDTQYF.

The CDR3 nucleotides are TGTGCCAGCAGCCAAGAGGGAGGCACCGAGCAGTACTTC. Amino acids: CASSQEGGTEQYF. The chain uses TRBV4-2 and TRBJ2-7; weak D call: TRBD2 (6 bases). The CDR3 consists of 13 residues. CDR1 is LGHNA, CDR2 YNFKEQ, per germline. With 0 bases removed from V and 6 bases from J, the gap between germline ends came to 9 bases.

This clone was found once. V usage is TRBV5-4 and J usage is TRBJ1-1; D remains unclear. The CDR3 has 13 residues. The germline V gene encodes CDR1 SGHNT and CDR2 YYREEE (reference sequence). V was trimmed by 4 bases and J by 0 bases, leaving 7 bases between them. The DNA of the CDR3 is TGTGCCAGCAGCCAAGAGTTGAACACTGAAGCTTTCTTT. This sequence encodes CASSQELNTEAFF.

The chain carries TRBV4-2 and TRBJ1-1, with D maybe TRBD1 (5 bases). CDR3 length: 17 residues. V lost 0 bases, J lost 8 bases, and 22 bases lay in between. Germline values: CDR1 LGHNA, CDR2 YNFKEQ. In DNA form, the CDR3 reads TGTGCCAGCAGCCAAGAACTTGACAGTCAGTCGGAGTTAGAAGCTTTCTTT. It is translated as CASSQELDSQSELEAFF.

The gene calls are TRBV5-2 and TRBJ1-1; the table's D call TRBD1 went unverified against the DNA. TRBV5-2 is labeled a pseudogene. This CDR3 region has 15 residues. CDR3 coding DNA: TGCGCCAGCAGCCAAGAGGGATCAGGGGGCACTGAAGCTTTCTTT. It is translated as CASSQEGSGGTEAFF.

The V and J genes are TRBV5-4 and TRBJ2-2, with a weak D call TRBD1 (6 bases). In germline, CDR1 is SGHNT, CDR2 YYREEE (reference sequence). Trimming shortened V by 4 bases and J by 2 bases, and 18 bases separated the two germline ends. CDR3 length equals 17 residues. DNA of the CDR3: TGTGCCAGCAGCCAAGAGCCAGGGGCGCCCAACACCGGGGAGCTGTTTTTT. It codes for CASSQEPGAPNTGELFF.

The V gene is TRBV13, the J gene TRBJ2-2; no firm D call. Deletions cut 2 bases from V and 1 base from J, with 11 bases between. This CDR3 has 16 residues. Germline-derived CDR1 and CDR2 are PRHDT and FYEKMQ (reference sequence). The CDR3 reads CASSLTLGGNTGELFF. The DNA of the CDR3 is TGTGCCAGCAGCTTAACCCTAGGCGGGAACACCGGGGAGCTGTTTTTT.

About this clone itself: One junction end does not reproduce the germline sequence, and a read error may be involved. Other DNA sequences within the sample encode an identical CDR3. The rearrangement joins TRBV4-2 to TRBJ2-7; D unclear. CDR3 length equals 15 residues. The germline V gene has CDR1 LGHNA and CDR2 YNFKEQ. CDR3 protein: CASSQESGPWGEQYF. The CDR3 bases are TGTGCTAGCAGCCAGGAATCTGGACCATGGGGCGAGCAGTACTTC.

DNA of the CDR3: TGTGCCAGCAGTTTCCCCTCCGCCGGGGCCGCGAACACCGGGGAGCTGTTTTTT. Translation gives CASSFPSAGAANTGELFF. The genes are TRBV28 and TRBJ2-2, with D possibly being TRBD1 or TRBD2 (5 bases each). The CDR3 spans 18 residues. Germline CDR1 MDHEN, CDR2 SYDVKM. Deletions cut 3 bases from V and 0 bases from J, with 17 bases between.

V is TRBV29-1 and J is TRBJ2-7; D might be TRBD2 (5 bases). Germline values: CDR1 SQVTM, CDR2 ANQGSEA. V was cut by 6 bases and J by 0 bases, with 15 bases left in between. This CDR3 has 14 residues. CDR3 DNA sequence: TGCAGCGTCACGGACTCACTTAGCTCCTACGAGCAGTACTTC. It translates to CSVTDSLSSYEQYF.

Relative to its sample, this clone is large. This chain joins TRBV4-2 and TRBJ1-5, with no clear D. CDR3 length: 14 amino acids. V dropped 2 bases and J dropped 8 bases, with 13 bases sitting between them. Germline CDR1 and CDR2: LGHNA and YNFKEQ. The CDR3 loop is CASSQPGVWEPQHF. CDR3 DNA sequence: TGTGCCAGCAGCCAACCGGGAGTTTGGGAGCCCCAGCATTTT.

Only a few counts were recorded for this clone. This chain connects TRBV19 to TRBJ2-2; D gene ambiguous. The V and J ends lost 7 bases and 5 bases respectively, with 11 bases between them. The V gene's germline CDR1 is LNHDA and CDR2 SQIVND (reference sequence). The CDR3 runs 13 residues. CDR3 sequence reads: CASKIVGTGELFF. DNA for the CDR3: TGTGCCAGTAAAATAGTAGGAACCGGGGAGCTGTTTTTT.

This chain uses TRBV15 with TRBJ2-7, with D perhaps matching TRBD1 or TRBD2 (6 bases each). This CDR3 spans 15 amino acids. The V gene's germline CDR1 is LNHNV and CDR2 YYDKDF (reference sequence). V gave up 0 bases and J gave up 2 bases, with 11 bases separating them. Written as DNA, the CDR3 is TGTGCCACCAGCAGAGATCAAGGGGGGCCCTACGAGCAGTACTTC. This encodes CATSRDQGGPYEQYF.

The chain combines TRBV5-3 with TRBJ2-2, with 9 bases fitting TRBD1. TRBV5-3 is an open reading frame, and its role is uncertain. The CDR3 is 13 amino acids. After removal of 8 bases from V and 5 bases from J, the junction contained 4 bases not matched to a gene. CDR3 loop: CASGTGTTGELFF. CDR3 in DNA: TGTGCCAGTGGGACAGGGACTACCGGGGAGCTGTTTTTT.

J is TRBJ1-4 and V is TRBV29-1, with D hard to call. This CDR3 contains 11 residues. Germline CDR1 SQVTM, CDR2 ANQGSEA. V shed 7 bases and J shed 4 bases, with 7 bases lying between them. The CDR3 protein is CSGYLNEKLFF. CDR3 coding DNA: TGCAGCGGATACCTTAATGAAAAACTGTTTTTT.

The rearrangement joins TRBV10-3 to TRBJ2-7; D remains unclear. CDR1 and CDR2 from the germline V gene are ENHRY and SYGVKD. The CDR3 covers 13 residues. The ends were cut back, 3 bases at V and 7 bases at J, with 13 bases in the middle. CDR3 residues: CAISEGSPWEQYF. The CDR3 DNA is TGTGCCATCAGTGAAGGGTCTCCTTGGGAGCAGTACTTC.

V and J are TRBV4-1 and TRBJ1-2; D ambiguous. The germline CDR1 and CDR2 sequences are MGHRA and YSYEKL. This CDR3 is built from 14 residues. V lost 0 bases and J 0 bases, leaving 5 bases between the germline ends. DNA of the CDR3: TGCGCCAGCAGCCAAGAAGGGACTAACTATGGCTACACCTTC. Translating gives CASSQEGTNYGYTF.

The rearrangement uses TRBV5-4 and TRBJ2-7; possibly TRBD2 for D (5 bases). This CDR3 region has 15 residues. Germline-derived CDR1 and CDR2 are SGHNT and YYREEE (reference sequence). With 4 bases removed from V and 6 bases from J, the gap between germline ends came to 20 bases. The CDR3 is CASSQELGSWGEQYF. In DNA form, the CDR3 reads TGTGCCAGCAGCCAAGAATTGGGGAGTTGGGGCGAGCAGTACTTC.

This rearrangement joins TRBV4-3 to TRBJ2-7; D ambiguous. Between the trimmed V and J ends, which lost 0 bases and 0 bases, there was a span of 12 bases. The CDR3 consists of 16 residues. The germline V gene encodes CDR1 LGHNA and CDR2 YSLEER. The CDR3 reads CASSQEVGGSSYEQYF. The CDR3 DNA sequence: TGCGCCAGCAGCCAAGAAGTGGGCGGAAGCTCCTACGAGCAGTACTTC.

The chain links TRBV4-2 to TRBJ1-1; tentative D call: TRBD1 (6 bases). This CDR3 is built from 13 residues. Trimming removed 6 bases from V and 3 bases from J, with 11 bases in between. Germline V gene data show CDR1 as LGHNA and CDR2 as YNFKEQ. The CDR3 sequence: CASRSGADTEAFF. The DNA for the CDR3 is TGTGCCAGCAGGTCAGGGGCGGACACTGAAGCTTTCTTT.